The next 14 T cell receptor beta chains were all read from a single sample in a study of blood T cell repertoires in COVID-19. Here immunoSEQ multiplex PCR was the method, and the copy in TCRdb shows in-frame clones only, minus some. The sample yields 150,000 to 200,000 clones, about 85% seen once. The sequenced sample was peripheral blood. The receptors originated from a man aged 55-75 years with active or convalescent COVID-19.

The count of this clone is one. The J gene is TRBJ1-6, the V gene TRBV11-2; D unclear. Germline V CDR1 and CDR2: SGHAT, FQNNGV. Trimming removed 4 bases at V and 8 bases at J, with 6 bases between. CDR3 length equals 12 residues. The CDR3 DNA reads TGTGCCAGCAGCTCCTTAGATTCACCCCTCCACTTT. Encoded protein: CASSSLDSPLHF.

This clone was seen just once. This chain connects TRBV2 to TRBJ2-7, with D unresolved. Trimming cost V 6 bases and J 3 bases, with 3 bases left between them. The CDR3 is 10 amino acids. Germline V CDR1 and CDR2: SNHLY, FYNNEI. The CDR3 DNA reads TGTGCCAGCAGCGGCTACGAGCAGTACTTC. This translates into CASSGYEQYF.

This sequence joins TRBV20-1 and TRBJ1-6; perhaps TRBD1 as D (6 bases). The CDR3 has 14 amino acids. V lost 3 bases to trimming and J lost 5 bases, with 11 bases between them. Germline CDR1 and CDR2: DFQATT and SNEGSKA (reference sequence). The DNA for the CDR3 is TGCAGTGCTAGTGGGGGCTACCATAATTCACCCCTCCACTTT. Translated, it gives CSASGGYHNSPLHF.

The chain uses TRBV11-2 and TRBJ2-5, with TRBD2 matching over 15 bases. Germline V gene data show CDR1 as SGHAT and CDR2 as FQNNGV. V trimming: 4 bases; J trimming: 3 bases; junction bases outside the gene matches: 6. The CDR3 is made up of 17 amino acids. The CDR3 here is CASSSFRTSGGEETQYF. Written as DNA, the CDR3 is TGTGCCAGCAGCTCCTTCCGGACTAGCGGGGGGGAAGAGACCCAGTACTTC.

This CDR3 reads CSVGRQGVTEAFF. CDR3 DNA: TGCAGCGTTGGGAGACAGGGGGTCACTGAAGCTTTCTTT. The rearrangement joins TRBV29-1 to TRBJ1-1, with TRBD1 matching over 9 bases. Per germline, CDR1 SQVTM and CDR2 ANQGSEA. The CDR3 has 13 amino acids. V lost 4 bases, J lost 4 bases, and 4 bases stayed unmatched.

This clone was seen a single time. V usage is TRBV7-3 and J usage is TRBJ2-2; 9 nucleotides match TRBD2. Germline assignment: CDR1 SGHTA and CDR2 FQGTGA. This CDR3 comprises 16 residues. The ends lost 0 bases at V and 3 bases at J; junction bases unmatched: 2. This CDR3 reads CASSLTSGGYTGELFF. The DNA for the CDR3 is TGTGCCAGCAGCTTAACTAGCGGGGGATACACCGGGGAGCTGTTTTTT.

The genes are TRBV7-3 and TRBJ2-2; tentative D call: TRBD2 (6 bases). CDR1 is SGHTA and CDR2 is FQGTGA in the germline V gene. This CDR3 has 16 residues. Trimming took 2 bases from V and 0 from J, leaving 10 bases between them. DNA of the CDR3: TGTGCCAGCAGCTTACAGGGAGGTGCGAACACCGGGGAGCTGTTTTTT. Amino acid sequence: CASSLQGGANTGELFF.

The CDR3 region has the DNA TGCGCCAGCAGCCAACGGGAGTTGAGGGGCGAGCAGTACTTC. Amino acid sequence: CASSQRELRGEQYF. The chain combines TRBV4-1 with TRBJ2-7; D might be TRBD2 (6 bases). This CDR3 spans 14 amino acids. V lost 2 bases and J lost 6, with 14 bases in between. CDR1 is MGHRA, CDR2 YSYEKL, per germline.

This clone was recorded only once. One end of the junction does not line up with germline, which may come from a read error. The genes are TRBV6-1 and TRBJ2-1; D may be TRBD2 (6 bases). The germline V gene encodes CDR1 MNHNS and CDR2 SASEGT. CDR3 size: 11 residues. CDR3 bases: TGTGCCAGCAGTGAAGCTAGGACTATGGTCTTC. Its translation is CASSEARTMVF.

CDR3 protein: CASGPLGQSPDYEQYF. The DNA of the CDR3 is TGTGCCAGCGGCCCACTTGGACAGTCTCCGGACTACGAGCAGTACTTC. V is TRBV7-9 and J is TRBJ2-7; a weak D match, TRBD1 (6 bases). Per germline, CDR1 SEHNR and CDR2 FQNEAQ (reference sequence). This CDR3 region has 16 residues. Trimming left V 8 bases short and J 3 bases short, with 23 bases between.

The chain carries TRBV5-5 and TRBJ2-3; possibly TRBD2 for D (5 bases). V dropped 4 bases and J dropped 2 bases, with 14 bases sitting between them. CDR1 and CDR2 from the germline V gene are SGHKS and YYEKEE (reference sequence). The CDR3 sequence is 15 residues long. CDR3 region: CASSRGPEITDTQYF. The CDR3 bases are TGTGCCAGCAGCAGAGGGCCGGAAATCACAGATACGCAGTATTTT.

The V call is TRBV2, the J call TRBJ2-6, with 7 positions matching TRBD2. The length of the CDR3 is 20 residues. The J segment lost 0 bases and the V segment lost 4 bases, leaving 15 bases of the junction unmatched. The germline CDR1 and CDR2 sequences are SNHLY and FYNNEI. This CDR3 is CASSVMVSGRGSSGANVLTF. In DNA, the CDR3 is TGTGCCAGCAGTGTAATGGTTAGTGGGCGGGGGAGCTCTGGGGCCAACGTCCTGACTTTC.

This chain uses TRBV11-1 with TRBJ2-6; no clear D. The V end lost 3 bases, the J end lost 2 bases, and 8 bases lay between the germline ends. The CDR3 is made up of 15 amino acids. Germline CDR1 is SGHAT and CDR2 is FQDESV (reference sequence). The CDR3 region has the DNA TGTGCCAGCAGCTTTCGGTTACCTGGGGCCAACGTCCTGACTTTC. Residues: CASSFRLPGANVLTF.

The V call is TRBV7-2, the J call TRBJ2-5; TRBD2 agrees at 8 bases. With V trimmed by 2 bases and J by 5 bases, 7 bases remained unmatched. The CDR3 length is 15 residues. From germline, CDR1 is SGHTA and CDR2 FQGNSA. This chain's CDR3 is CASSLREGGLETQYF. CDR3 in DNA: TGTGCCAGCAGCTTACGGGAGGGGGGGCTGGAGACCCAGTACTTC.